Below, 11 T cell receptor beta chains from the same sample are listed, as sequenced in a study of blood T cell repertoires in COVID-19. Clones were read by immunoSEQ multiplex PCR, and TCRdb kept only the in-frame ones, dropping some. The data hold 300,000 to 450,000 clones, with roughly 89% observed a single time. The sequenced material came from peripheral blood. Receptors originate from a woman aged 60-70 years with COVID-19, enrolled during active disease.

V is TRBV29-1 and J is TRBJ1-2; 8 positions agree with TRBD1. Germline trimming cut 5 bases from V and 3 bases from J; bases unmatched to any gene: 5. Germline lookup yields CDR1 SQVTM and CDR2 ANQGSEA. There are 13 residues in the CDR3. The CDR3, as DNA: TGCAGCGTTTACGGACAGGGACACTATGGCTACACCTTC. Its translation is CSVYGQGHYGYTF.

J is TRBJ2-1 and V is TRBV12-5; 11 nucleotides line up with TRBD1. The CDR3 length is 16 residues. Trimming took 5 bases from V and 5 from J; bases not matched to a gene: 8. Germline CDR1 is LGHNT and CDR2 is FRNRAP. As DNA, the CDR3 is TGTGCTAGTGGTCCGCGGGACAGGGGGTTTCACAATGAGCAGTTCTTC. It is translated as CASGPRDRGFHNEQFF.

The chain recombines TRBV19 with TRBJ1-1; D gene uncertain. CDR1 LNHDA and CDR2 SQIVND come from the germline V gene (reference sequence). The CDR3 totals 15 residues. With 1 base removed from V and 0 bases from J, the gap between germline ends came to 9 bases. The CDR3, as DNA: TGTGCCAGTAGTATAGTCTTGAACATGAACACTGAAGCTTTCTTT. Translation gives CASSIVLNMNTEAFF.

The rearrangement uses TRBV18 and TRBJ2-7; TRBD1 might be the D (5 bases). CDR1 KGHSH and CDR2 LQKENI come from the germline V gene. V gave up 4 bases and J gave up 2 bases, with 15 bases separating them. The CDR3 runs 15 residues. CDR3 region: CASSLLQGQTYEQYF. In DNA, the CDR3 is TGTGCCAGCTCACTCCTTCAGGGCCAAACCTACGAGCAGTACTTC.

V gene TRBV10-3 combines with J gene TRBJ1-2; 8 bases are a match to TRBD1. Germline trimming cut 0 bases from V and 6 bases from J; bases unmatched to any gene: 0. CDR3 length: 13 residues. Germline V lookup: CDR1 ENHRY, CDR2 SYGVKD. CDR3 bases: TGTGCCATCAGTGAGTCGACAGGGGATGGCTACACCTTC. Its protein product is CAISESTGDGYTF.

The J gene is TRBJ1-1, the V gene TRBV29-1; no clear D gene. This CDR3 contains 10 residues. Trimming removed 5 bases at V and 5 bases at J, with 6 bases between. CDR1 is SQVTM, CDR2 ANQGSEA, per germline. The CDR3 region is CSVLSTEAFF. The CDR3 DNA reads as TGCAGCGTTCTGTCGACTGAAGCTTTCTTT.

This rearrangement joins TRBV6-4 to TRBJ1-1; D is unclear. Germline assignment: CDR1 MRHNA and CDR2 SNTAGT. The V and J ends lost 6 bases and 1 base respectively, with 12 bases between them. The CDR3 has 14 amino acids. CDR3 bases: TGTGCCAGCAGAGGTGAGGGTGAGAACACTGAAGCTTTCTTT. This gives the protein CASRGEGENTEAFF.

The gene calls are TRBV5-1 and TRBJ2-7; the D gene is possibly TRBD2 (6 bases). CDR3 length: 14 residues. Germline loops: CDR1 SGHRS, CDR2 YFSETQ. V gave up 0 bases and J gave up 1 base, with 8 bases separating them. CDR3 amino acids: CASSLGGGSYEQYF. CDR3 nucleotides: TGCGCCAGCAGCTTGGGTGGGGGGTCCTACGAGCAGTACTTC.

The chain joins TRBV6-5 to TRBJ1-1, with a tentative D call TRBD1 (5 bases). The V and J ends lost 6 bases and 6 bases respectively, with 11 bases between them. CDR3 length: 12 amino acids. The germline V gene encodes CDR1 MNHEY and CDR2 SVGAGI. This CDR3 is CASRPGGAEAFF. As DNA, the CDR3 is TGTGCCAGCAGACCCGGGGGGGCTGAAGCTTTCTTT.

The CDR3 region is CASSLGQLNQPQHF. As DNA, the CDR3 is TGTGCCAGCAGCTTAGGACAGCTAAATCAGCCCCAGCATTTT. The chain uses TRBV7-2 and TRBJ1-5, with D possibly being TRBD1 (5 bases). In germline, CDR1 is SGHTA, CDR2 FQGNSA. The CDR3 sequence is 14 residues long. V lost 1 base to trimming and J lost 4 bases, with 8 bases between them.

Regarding this clone: Other nucleotide sequences from this sample produce the same CDR3. This rearrangement joins TRBV14 to TRBJ1-2; D may be TRBD1 (6 bases). Germline lookup yields CDR1 SGHDN and CDR2 FVKESK. This CDR3 region has 13 residues. V lost 3 bases, J lost 4 bases, and 9 bases lay in between. In nucleotides, the CDR3 is TGTGCCAGCAGCCAGAGGGGGGGCTATGGCTACACCTTC. Encoded protein: CASSQRGGYGYTF.